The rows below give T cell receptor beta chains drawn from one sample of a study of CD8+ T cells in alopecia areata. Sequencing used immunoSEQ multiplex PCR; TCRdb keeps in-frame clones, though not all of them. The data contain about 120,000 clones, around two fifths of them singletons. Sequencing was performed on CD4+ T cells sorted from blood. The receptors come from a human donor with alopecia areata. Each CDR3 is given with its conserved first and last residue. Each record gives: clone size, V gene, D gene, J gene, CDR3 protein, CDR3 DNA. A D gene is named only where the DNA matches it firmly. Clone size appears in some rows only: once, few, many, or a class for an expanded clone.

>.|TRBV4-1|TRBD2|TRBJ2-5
CASSRGLAGQETQYF
TGCGCCAGCAGCCGGGGACTAGCGGGACAAGAGACCCAGTACTTC
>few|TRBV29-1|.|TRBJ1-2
CSVVWGTNYGYTF
TGCAGCGTTGTTTGGGGCACTAACTATGGCTACACCTTC
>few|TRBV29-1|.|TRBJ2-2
CSVVWRLPGELFF
TGCAGCGTTGTCTGGCGATTACCCGGGGAGCTGTTTTTT
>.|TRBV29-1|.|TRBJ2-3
CSVEVRRLDFTDTQYF
TGCAGCGTTGAAGTCAGGAGACTCGATTTCACAGATACGCAGTATTTT
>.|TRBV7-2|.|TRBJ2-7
CASSLGRFEQYF
TGTGCCAGCAGCTTAGGGCGTTTCGAGCAGTACTTC
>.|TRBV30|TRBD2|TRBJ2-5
CAEGLAGAETQYF
TGTGCCGAGGGACTAGCGGGAGCAGAGACCCAGTACTTC
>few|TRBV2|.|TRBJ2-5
CASIHDRGQETQYF
TGTGCCAGCATTCACGATCGGGGTCAAGAGACCCAGTACTTC
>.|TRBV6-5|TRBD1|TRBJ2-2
CASRDRVGTGELFF
TGTGCCAGCAGAGACAGGGTCGGCACCGGGGAGCTGTTTTTT
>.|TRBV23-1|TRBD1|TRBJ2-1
CAQQDRDHYNEQFF
TGCGCCCAACAAGACAGGGATCATTACAATGAGCAGTTCTTC
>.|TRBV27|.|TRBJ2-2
CASSWLVSSVPGELFF
TGTGCCAGCAGTTGGCTTGTGTCTAGCGTCCCCGGGGAGCTGTTTTTT
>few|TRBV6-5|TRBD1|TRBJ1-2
CASTRGTNYGYTF
TGTGCCAGCACCAGGGGGACAAACTATGGCTACACCTTC
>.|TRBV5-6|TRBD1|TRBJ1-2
CASSSPGQPSYGYTF
TGTGCCAGCAGCTCTCCGGGACAGCCCAGTTATGGCTACACCTTC
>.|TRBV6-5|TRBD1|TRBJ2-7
CASSYSRTGAYEQYF
TGTGCCAGCAGTTACTCGAGGACAGGGGCCTACGAGCAGTACTTC
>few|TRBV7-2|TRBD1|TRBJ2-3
CASSPGTAADTQYF
TGTGCCAGCAGCCCGGGGACAGCGGCTGATACGCAGTATTTT
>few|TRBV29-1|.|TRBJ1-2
CSVVFTGRRGYTF
TGCAGCGTTGTTTTTACGGGACGTCGTGGCTACACCTTC
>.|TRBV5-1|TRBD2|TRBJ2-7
CASSLERAGEVF
TGCGCCAGCAGCTTGGAAAGGGCGGGAGAAGTCTTC
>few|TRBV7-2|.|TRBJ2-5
CASSFTGAGETQYF
TGTGCCAGCAGCTTCACCGGGGCCGGAGAGACCCAGTACTTC
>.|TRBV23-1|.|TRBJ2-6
CASRRDSGANVLTF
TGCGCCAGCAGGCGGGACTCTGGGGCCAACGTCCTGACTTTC
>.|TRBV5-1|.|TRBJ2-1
CASSLTSYNEQFF
TGCGCCAGCAGCTTGACCAGCTACAATGAGCAGTTCTTC
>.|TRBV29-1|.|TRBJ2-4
CSVTDGKVAKNIQYF
TGCAGCGTTACAGATGGGAAGGTGGCCAAAAACATTCAGTACTTC
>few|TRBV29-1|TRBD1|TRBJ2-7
CSVAMGTGTYEQYF
TGCAGCGTTGCTATGGGGACAGGGACCTACGAGCAGTACTTC
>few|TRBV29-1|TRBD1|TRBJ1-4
CSGSRDRGEKLFF
TGCAGCGGATCCCGGGACAGGGGCGAAAAACTGTTTTTT
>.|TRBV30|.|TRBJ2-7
CASQTGLTYEQYF
TGTGCCTCTCAAACGGGGCTAACCTACGAGCAGTACTTC
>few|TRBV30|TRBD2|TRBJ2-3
CAWSAGGPDTQYF
TGTGCCTGGAGCGCGGGGGGGCCAGATACGCAGTATTTT
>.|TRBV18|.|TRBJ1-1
CASSASGEAFF
TGTGCCAGCTCAGCCAGCGGGGAAGCTTTCTTT
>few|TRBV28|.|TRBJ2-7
CASSSQNRGQYF
TGTGCCAGCAGTTCGCAGAACCGAGGGCAGTACTTC
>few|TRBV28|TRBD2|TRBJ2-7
CASRSGTYEQYF
TGTGCCAGCAGGAGCGGGACCTACGAGCAGTACTTC
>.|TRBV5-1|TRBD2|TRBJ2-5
CASSLATSGEETQYF
TGCGCCAGCAGCTTGGCAACTAGCGGGGAAGAGACCCAGTACTTC
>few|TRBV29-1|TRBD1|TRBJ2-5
CSVTTGAETQYF
TGCAGCGTCACGACAGGGGCAGAGACCCAGTACTTC
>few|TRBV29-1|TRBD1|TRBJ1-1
CSVALLTGQSEAFF
TGCAGCGTTGCGCTTTTGACGGGACAGTCTGAAGCTTTCTTT
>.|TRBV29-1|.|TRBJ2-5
CSVVSANRETQYF
TGCAGCGTTGTATCCGCAAACCGGGAGACCCAGTACTTC
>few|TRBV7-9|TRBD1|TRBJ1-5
CASSSGGVGGTVRNQPQHF
TGTGCCAGCAGCTCCGGAGGGGTAGGGGGCACCGTACGGAATCAGCCCCAGCATTTT
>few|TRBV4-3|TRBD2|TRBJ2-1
CASSIRLAGGPDEQFF
TGCGCCAGCAGCATCCGACTAGCGGGAGGGCCGGATGAGCAGTTCTTC
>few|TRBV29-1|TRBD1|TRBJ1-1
CSVTSRTGKTEAFF
TGCAGCGTGACCTCCAGGACAGGGAAAACTGAAGCTTTCTTT
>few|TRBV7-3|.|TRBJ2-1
CASSNYNEQFF
TGTGCCAGCAGCAACTACAATGAGCAGTTCTTC
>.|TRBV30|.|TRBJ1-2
CAWTLDHGYTF
TGTGCCTGGACCCTAGATCATGGCTACACCTTC
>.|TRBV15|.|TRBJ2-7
CATSRARGQEQYF
TGTGCCACCAGCAGAGCGCGGGGGCAGGAGCAGTACTTC
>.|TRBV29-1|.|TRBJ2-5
CSVDELRETQYF
TGCAGCGTTGACGAACTACGAGAGACCCAGTACTTC
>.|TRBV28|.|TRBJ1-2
CASSGGVSYGYTF
TGTGCCAGCAGTGGCGGGGTCTCCTATGGCTACACCTTC
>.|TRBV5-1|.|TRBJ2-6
CASSSASGANVLTF
TGCGCCAGCAGCTCAGCCTCTGGGGCCAACGTCCTGACTTTC
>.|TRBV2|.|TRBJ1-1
CATKTVNTEAFF
TGTGCCACCAAGACGGTGAACACTGAAGCTTTCTTT
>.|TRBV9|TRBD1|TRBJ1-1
CASSVVTGVTEAFF
TGTGCCAGCAGCGTAGTGACAGGGGTGACTGAAGCTTTCTTT
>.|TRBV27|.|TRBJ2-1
CASGLGFHNEQFF
TGTGCCAGCGGCTTAGGGTTCCACAATGAGCAGTTCTTC
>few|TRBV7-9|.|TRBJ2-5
CASSQSGETQYF
TGTGCCAGCAGCCAGTCTGGAGAGACCCAGTACTTC
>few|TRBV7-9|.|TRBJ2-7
CASSSYYEQYF
TGTGCCAGCAGCTCCTACTACGAGCAGTACTTC
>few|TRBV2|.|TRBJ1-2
CASSYVEGYGYTF
TGTGCCAGCAGCTACGTTGAGGGCTATGGCTACACCTTC
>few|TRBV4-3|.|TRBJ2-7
CASSQVQGPPYEQYF
TGCGCCAGCAGCCAAGTGCAGGGTCCCCCCTACGAGCAGTACTTC
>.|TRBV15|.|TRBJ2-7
CATSREYGYEQYF
TGTGCCACCAGCAGGGAGTACGGATACGAGCAGTACTTC
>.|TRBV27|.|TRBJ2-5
CASSFLGAHGTQYF
TGTGCCAGCAGTTTTTTGGGGGCTCATGGGACCCAGTACTTC
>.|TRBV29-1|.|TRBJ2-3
CSVGEDTQYF
TGCAGCGTTGGTGAGGATACGCAGTATTTT
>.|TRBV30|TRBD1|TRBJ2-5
CAWARDSQETQYF
TGTGCCTGGGCCCGGGACAGCCAAGAGACCCAGTACTTC
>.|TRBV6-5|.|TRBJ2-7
CASSYITGRGGEQYF
TGTGCCAGCAGTTATATCACAGGGAGAGGAGGCGAGCAGTACTTC
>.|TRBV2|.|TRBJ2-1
CASTRTEFWGEQFF
TGTGCCAGCACTAGGACGGAATTCTGGGGTGAGCAGTTCTTC
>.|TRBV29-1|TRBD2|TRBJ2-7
CSVALGTRAYEQYF
TGCAGCGTCGCGTTAGGGACTAGGGCCTACGAGCAGTACTTC
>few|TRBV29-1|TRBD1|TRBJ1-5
CSVGDRGKPQHF
TGCAGCGTTGGGGACAGGGGGAAGCCCCAGCATTTT
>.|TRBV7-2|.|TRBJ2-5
CASSYSADQYF
TGTGCCAGCAGCTACTCCGCGGACCAGTACTTC
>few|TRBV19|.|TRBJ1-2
CASRVDSENYGYTF
TGTGCCAGTAGGGTGGACAGTGAGAACTATGGCTACACCTTC
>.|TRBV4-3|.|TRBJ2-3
CASSQEAAGHSTDTQYF
TGCGCCAGCAGCCAAGAGGCGGCGGGACATAGCACAGATACGCAGTATTTT
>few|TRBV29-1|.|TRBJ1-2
CSVEGRGNYGYTF
TGCAGCGTTGAAGGCCGGGGGAACTATGGCTACACCTTC
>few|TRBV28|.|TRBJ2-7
CASSSPTYRDYEQYF
TGTGCCAGCAGCTCCCCCACCTACAGGGACTACGAGCAGTACTTC